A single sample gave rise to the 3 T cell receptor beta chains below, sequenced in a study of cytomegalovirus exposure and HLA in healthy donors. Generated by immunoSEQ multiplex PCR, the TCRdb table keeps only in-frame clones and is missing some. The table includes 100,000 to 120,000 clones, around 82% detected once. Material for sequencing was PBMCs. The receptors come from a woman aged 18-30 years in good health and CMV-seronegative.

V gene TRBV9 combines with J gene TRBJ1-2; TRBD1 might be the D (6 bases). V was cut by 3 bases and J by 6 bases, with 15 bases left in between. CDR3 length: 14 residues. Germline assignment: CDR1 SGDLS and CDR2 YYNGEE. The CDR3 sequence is CASSDTGRGHGYTF. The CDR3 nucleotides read TGTGCCAGCAGCGACACAGGGAGAGGTCATGGCTACACCTTC.

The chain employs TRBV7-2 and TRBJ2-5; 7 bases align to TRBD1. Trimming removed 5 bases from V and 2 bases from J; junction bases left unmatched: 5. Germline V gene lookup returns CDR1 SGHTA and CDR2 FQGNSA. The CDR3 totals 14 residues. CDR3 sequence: CASSQGQIQETQYF. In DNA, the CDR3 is TGTGCCAGCAGCCAGGGACAGATTCAAGAGACCCAGTACTTC. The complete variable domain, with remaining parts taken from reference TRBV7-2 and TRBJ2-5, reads GAGVSQSPSNKVTEKGKDVELRCDPISGHTALYWYRQSLGQGLEFLIYFQGNSAPDKSGLPSDRFSAERTGGSVSTLTIQRTQQEDSAVYLCASSQGQIQETQYFGPGTRLLVL.

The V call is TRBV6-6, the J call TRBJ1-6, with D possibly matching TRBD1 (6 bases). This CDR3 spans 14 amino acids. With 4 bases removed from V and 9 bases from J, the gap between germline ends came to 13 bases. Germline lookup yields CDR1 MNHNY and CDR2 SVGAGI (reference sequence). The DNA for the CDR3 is TGTGCCAGCAGTTCGATGGGGGCACGTTCACCCCTCCACTTT. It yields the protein CASSSMGARSPLHF.